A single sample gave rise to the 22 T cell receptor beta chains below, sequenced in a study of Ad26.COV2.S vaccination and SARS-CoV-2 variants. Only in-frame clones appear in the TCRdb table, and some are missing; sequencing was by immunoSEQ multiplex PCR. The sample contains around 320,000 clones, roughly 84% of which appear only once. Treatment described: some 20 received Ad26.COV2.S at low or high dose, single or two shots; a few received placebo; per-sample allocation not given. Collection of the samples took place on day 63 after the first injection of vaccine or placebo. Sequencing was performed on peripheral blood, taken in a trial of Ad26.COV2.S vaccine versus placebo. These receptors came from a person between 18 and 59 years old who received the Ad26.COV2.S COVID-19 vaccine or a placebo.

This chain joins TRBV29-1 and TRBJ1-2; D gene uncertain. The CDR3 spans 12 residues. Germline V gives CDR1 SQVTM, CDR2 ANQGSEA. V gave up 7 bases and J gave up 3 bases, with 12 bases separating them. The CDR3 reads CSASDGDYGYTF. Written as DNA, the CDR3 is TGCAGCGCCTCCGACGGAGACTATGGCTACACCTTC. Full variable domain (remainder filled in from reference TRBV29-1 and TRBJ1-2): SAVISQKPSRDICQRGTSLTIQCQVDSQVTMMFWYRQQPGQSLTLIATANQGSEATYESGFVIDKFPISRPNLTFSTLTVSNMSPEDSSIYLCSASDGDYGYTFGSGTRLTVV.

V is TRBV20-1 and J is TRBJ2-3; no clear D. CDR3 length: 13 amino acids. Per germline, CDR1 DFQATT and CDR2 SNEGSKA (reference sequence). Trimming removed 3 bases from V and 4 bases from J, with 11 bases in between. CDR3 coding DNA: TGCAGTGCTAGTCTATCTCTCGCAGATACGCAGTATTTT. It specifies CSASLSLADTQYF.

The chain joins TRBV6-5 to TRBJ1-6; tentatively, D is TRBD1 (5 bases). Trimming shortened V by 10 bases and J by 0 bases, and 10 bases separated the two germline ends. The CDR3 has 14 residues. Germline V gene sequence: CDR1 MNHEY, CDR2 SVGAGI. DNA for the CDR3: TGTGCCACCGCAGGGAACTCCTATAATTCACCCCTCCACTTT. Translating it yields CATAGNSYNSPLHF.

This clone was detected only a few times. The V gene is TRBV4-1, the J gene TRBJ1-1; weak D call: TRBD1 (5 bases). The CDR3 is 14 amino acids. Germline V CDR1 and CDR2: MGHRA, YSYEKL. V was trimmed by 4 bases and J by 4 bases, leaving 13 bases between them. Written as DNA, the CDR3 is TGCGCCAGCAGCCTTTCCCAGGGAAGCACTGAAGCTTTCTTT. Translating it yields CASSLSQGSTEAFF.

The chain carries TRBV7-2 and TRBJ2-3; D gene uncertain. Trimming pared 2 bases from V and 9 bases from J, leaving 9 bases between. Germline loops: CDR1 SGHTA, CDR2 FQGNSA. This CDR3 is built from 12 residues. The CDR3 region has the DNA TGTGCCAGCAGCTTAAACGGGCAAACGCAGTATTTT. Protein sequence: CASSLNGQTQYF.

CDR3 residues: CAWRFGFNYGYTF. CDR3 DNA: TGTGCCTGGAGATTTGGCTTCAACTATGGCTACACCTTC. The rearrangement links TRBV30 to TRBJ1-2; D unresolved. V was cut by 3 bases and J by 2 bases, with 10 bases left in between. CDR1 GTSNPN and CDR2 SVGIG come from the germline V gene (reference sequence). CDR3 length: 13 amino acids.

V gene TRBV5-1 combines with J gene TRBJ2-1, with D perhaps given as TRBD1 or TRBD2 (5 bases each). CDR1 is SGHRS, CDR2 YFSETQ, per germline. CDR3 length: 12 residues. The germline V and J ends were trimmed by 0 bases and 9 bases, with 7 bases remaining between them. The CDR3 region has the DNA TGCGCCAGCAGCTTGGGGGGGAGTGAGCAGTTCTTC. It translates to CASSLGGSEQFF.

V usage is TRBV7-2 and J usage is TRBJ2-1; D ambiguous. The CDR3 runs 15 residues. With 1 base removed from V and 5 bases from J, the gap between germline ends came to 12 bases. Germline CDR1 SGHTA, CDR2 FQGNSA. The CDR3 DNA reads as TGTGCCAGCAGCTTAGAGGGCTCCATAAACAATGAGCAGTTCTTC. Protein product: CASSLEGSINNEQFF.

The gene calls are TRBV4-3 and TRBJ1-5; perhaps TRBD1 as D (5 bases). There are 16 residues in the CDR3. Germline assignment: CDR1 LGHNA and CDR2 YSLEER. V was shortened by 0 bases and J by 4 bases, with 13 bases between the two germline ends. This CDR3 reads CASSQEAGSRNQPQHF. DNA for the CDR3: TGCGCCAGCAGCCAAGAAGCAGGGTCTAGGAATCAGCCCCAGCATTTT.

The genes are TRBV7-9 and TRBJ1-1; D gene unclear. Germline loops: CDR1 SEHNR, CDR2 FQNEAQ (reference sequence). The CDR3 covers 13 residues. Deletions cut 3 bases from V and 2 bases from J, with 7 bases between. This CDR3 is CASSFRDNTEAFF. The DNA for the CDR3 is TGTGCCAGCAGCTTTCGCGATAACACTGAAGCTTTCTTT.

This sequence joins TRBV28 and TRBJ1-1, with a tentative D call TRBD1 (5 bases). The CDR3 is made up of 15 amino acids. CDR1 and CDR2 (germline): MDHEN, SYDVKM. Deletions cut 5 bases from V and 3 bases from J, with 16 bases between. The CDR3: CASSQTGSADTEAFF. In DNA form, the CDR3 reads TGTGCCAGCAGTCAAACAGGCTCCGCCGACACTGAAGCTTTCTTT.

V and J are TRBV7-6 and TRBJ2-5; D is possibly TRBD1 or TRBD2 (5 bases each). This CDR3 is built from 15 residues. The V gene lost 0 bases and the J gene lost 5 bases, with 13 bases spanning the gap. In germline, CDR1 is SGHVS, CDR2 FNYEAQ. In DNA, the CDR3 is TGTGCCAGCAGCTTAGCCCCGGGGCCTGGGGAGACCCAGTACTTC. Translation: CASSLAPGPGETQYF. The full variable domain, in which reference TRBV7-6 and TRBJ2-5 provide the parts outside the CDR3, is GAGVSQSPRYKVTKRGQDVALRCDPISGHVSLYWYRQALGQGPEFLTYFNYEAQQDKSGLPNDRFSAERPEGSISTLTIQRTEQRDSAMYRCASSLAPGPGETQYFGPGTRLLVL.

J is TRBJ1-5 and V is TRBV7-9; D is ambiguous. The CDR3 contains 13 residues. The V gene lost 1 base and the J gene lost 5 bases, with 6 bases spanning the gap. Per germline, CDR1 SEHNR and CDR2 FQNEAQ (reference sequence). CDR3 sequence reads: CASSLGGYQPQHF. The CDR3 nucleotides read TGTGCCAGCAGCTTAGGAGGGTATCAGCCCCAGCATTTT.

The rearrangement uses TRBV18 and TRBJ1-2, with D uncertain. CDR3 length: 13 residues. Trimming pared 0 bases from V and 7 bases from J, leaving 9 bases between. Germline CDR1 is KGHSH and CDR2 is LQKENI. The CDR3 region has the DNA TGTGCCAGCTCACCACCCTTGCGGACTGGCTACACCTTC. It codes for CASSPPLRTGYTF.

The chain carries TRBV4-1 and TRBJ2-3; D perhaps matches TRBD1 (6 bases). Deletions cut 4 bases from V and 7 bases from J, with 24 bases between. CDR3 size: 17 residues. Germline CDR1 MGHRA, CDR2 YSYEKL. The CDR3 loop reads CASSLGGTGLRANTQYF. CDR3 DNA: TGCGCCAGCAGCCTAGGAGGAACAGGGCTACGTGCAAATACGCAGTATTTT.

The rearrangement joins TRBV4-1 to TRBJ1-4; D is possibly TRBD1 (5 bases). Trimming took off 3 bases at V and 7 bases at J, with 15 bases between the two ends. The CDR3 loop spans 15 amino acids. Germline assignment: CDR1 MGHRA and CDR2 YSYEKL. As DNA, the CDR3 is TGCGCCAGCAGCCATGTGAGGGGCGGGAGTGAAAAACTGTTTTTT. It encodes CASSHVRGGSEKLFF.

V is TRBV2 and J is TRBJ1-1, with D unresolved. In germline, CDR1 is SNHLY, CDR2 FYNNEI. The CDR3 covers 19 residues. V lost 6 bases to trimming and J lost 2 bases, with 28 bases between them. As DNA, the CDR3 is TGTGCCAGCAGACCCAATGTGAGGTTCTCGAGCTCTTTTAACACTGAAGCTTTCTTT. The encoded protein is CASRPNVRFSSSFNTEAFF. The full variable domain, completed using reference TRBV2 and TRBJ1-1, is EPEVTQTPSHQVTQMGQEVILRCVPISNHLYFYWYRQILGQKVEFLVSFYNNEISEKSEIFDDQFSVERPDGSNFTLKIRSTKLEDSAMYFCASRPNVRFSSSFNTEAFFGQGTRLTVV.

CDR3 coding DNA: TGTGCCAGCATGGGGAGGAAGGCCACAGATACGCAGTATTTT. Residues: CASMGRKATDTQYF. V is TRBV6-6 and J is TRBJ2-3; a possible D gene is TRBD2 (6 bases). The CDR3 spans 14 residues. CDR1 is MNHNY and CDR2 is SVGAGI in the germline V gene (reference sequence). The V gene lost 7 bases and the J gene lost 2 bases, with 13 bases spanning the gap.

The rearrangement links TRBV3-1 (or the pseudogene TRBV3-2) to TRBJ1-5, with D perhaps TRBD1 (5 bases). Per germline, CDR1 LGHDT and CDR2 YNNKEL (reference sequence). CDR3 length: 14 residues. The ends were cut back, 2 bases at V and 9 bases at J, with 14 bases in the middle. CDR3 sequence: CASSQNRQSGPQHF. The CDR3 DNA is TGTGCCAGCAGCCAAAATCGACAGTCCGGGCCCCAGCATTTT.

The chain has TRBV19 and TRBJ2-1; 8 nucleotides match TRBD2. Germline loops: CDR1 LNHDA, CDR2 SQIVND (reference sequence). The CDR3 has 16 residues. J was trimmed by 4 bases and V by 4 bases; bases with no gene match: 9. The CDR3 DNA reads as TGTGCCAGTAGTACCCATTCCAGCGGGGGTTACAATGAGCAGTTCTTC. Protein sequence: CASSTHSSGGYNEQFF.

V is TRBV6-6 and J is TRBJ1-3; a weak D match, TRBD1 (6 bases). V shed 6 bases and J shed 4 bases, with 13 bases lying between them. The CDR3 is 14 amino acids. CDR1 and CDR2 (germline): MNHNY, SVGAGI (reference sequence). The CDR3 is CASREGGSGNTIYF. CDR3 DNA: TGTGCCAGCAGAGAAGGGGGTTCGGGAAACACCATATATTTT.

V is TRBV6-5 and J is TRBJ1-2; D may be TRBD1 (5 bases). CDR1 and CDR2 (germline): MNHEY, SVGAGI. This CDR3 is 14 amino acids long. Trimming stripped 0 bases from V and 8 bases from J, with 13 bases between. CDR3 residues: CASSYSRSGLGYTF. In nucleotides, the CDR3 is TGTGCCAGCAGTTACTCGCGATCAGGGCTAGGCTACACCTTC.